A selection of T cell receptor beta chains follows, all from one sample in a study of blood T cell repertoires in COVID-19. The protocol was immunoSEQ multiplex PCR, while the TCRdb copy is restricted to in-frame clones and leaves out a portion. The table lists 100,000 or so clones, roughly 87% of them singletons, with less than 7.5% in the top ten. The specimen sequenced was peripheral blood. These receptors all stem from a woman in her sixties or seventies with acute or convalescent COVID-19. CDR3s leave out the opening cysteine and the closing phenylalanine or tryptophan. The listing skips clone size in some rows; elsewhere it reads once, few, many or a size class.

CDR3: ASSFGGIYEQY; J: TRBJ2-7; V: TRBV5-1; size: .
CDR3: ASRQSQETQY; J: TRBJ2-5; V: TRBV2; size: once
CDR3: ASSLSQAANEKLF; J: TRBJ1-4; V: TRBV7-9; size: .
CDR3: ASSLQGSDTQY; J: TRBJ2-3; V: TRBV28; size: once
CDR3: SVDLRSQGNYGYT; J: TRBJ1-2; V: TRBV29-1; size: once
CDR3: SVGAITSYNEQF; J: TRBJ2-1; V: TRBV29-1; size: .
CDR3: ASSSIRIQGTARHTEAF; J: TRBJ1-1; V: TRBV13; size: .
CDR3: ASSPQGKETQY; J: TRBJ2-5; V: TRBV5-1; size: .
CDR3: ASRPRTGGPGELF; J: TRBJ2-2; V: TRBV19; size: .
CDR3: ASRGLETQY; J: TRBJ2-5; V: TRBV28; size: .
CDR3: ASSTGGWPDTQY; J: TRBJ2-3; V: TRBV2; size: .
CDR3: ASNFVFSAGELF; J: TRBJ2-2; V: TRBV11-3; size: once
CDR3: ASSFAGNYNEQF; J: TRBJ2-1; V: TRBV27; size: .
CDR3: ASSFVLRGGSDTQY; J: TRBJ2-3; V: TRBV28; size: few
CDR3: ASSLREGHDNEQF; J: TRBJ2-1; V: TRBV5-1; size: once
CDR3: ASSLASRQGASDGYT; J: TRBJ1-2; V: TRBV5-1; size: .
CDR3: ASSLVGRNTEAF; J: TRBJ1-1; V: TRBV5-4; size: .
CDR3: ASSQDFHRVGQPQH; J: TRBJ1-5; V: TRBV3-1/TRBV3-2; size: .
CDR3: ASSSPPLARVADTQY; J: TRBJ2-3; V: TRBV7-8; size: .
CDR3: ATNRVEGVNTEAF; J: TRBJ1-1; V: TRBV24-1; size: .
CDR3: AIKGAGMNTEAF; J: TRBJ1-1; V: TRBV10-3; size: once
CDR3: ASSYGGVEETQY; J: TRBJ2-5; V: TRBV28; size: once
CDR3: ASSLAGANEKLF; J: TRBJ1-4; V: TRBV7-2; size: .
CDR3: ASSRTGSSPLH; J: TRBJ1-6; V: TRBV2; size: .
CDR3: ASSFLTSGSMDEQF; J: TRBJ2-1; V: TRBV11-1; size: .
CDR3: ASESRGLAGGWVTDTQY; J: TRBJ2-3; V: TRBV2; size: once